Each of the 2 T cell receptor beta chains below was sequenced from the same sample in a study (dated by TCRdb to between 2015 and 2016). The library was obtained by RT-PCR. The sample was run on an Illumina MiSeq. TCRdb cleaned the public reads at Q25 with fastp, built clones with MiXCR and kept in-frame beta chains. Rows are combined by CDR3 protein, so each entry shows the most common genes and DNA. This sample comprises about 700,000 distinct CDR3 sequences, about 14% of them detected only once. The ten largest clonotypes hold roughly 3.9% of the sample. Material: memory CD4+ T cells from blood. The receptors were sampled from a female donor in good health, serving as a healthy control.

The chain has TRBV12-3 or TRBV12-4 and TRBJ1-5; weak D call: TRBD1 (5 bases). V was pared by 7 bases and J by 3 bases, with 22 bases between. The CDR3 is 17 amino acids. The CDR3 spells CASITTRGAKINQPQHF. CDR3 bases: TGTGCCAGCATCACCACCCGTGGGGCGAAAATCAATCAGCCCCAGCATTTT.

This clonotype was detected a few times. The rearrangement links TRBV20-1 to TRBJ1-1, with D tentatively TRBD1 (6 bases). The germline V gene has CDR1 DFQATT and CDR2 SNEGSKA (reference sequence). This CDR3 is 15 amino acids long. V was shortened by 3 bases and J by 0 bases, with 14 bases between the two germline ends. CDR3 in amino acids: CSASGFGQMNTEAFF. CDR3 sequence (DNA): TGCAGTGCTAGTGGATTCGGACAGATGAACACTGAAGCTTTCTTT.